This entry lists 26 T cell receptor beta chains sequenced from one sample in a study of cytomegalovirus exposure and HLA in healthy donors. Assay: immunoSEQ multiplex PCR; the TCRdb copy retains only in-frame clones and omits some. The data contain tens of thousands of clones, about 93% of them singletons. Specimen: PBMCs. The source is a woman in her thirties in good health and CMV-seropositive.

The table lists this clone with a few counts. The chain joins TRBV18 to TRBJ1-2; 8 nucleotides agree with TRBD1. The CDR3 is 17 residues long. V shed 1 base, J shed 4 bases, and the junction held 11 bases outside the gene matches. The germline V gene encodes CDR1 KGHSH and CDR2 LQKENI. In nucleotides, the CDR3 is TGTGCCAGCTCACCACTTCGGACAGGGTCAGGGGCCTATGGCTACACCTTC. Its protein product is CASSPLRTGSGAYGYTF.

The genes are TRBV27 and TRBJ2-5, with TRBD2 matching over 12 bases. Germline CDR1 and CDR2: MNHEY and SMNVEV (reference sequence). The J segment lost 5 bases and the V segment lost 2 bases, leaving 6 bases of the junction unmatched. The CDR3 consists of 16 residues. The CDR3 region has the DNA TGTGCCAGCAGTTTAAAACCTAGCGGGAGGGCGGAGACCCAGTACTTC. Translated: CASSLKPSGRAETQYF.

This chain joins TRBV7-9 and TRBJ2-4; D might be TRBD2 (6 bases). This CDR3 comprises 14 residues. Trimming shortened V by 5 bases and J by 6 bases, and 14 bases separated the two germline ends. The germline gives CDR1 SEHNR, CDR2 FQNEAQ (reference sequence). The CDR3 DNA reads TGTGCCAGCAGCACGCTTGACGGGGGAAACATTCAGTACTTC. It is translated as CASSTLDGGNIQYF.

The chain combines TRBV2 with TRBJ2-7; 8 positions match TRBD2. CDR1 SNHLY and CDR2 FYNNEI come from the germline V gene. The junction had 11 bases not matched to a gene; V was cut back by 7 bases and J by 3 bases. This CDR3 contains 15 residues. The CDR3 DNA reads TGTGCCAGCATCCTGACCGGGAGGGGATTCTACGAGCAGTACTTC. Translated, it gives CASILTGRGFYEQYF.

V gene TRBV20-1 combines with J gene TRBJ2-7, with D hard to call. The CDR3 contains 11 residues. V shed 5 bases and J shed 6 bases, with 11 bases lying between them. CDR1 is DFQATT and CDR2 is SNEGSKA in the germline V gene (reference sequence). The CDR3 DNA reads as TGCAGTGCTCCTGATGCGTCCGAGCAGTACTTC. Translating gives CSAPDASEQYF.

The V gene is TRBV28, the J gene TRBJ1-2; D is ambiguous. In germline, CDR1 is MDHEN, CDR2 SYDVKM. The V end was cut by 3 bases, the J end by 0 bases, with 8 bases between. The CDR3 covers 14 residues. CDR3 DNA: TGTGCCAGCAGTTTGCCCCTAACTAACTATGGCTACACCTTC. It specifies CASSLPLTNYGYTF.

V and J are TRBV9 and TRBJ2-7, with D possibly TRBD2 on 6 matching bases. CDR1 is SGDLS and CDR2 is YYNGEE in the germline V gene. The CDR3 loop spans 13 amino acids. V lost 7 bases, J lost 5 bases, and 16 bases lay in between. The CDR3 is CASGGSPLDEQYF. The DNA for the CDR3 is TGTGCCAGCGGGGGGTCCCCCCTCGACGAGCAGTACTTC.

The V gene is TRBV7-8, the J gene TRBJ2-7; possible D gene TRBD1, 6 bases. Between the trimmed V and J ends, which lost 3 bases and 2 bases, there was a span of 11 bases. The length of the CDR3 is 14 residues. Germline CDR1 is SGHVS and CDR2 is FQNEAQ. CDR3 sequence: CASSLLDRAYEQYF. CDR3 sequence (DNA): TGTGCCAGCAGCTTGTTGGACAGAGCCTACGAGCAGTACTTC.

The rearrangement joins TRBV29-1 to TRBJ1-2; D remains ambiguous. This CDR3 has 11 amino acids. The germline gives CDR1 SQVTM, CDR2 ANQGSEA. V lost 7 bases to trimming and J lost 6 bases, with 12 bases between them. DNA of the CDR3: TGCAGCGCCTTCACAGTCGATGGCTACACCTTC. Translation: CSAFTVDGYTF.

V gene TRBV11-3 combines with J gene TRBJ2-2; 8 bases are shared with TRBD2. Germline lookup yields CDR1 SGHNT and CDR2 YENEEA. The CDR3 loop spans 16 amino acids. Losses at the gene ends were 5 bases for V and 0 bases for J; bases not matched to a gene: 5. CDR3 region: CASSPGGGTNTGELFF. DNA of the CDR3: TGTGCCAGCAGCCCCGGGGGGGGCACGAACACCGGGGAGCTGTTTTTT.

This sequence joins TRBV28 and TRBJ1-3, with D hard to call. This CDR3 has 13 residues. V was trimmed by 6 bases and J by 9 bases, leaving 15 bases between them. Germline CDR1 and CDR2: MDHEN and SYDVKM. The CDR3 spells CASSLGPLRTIYF. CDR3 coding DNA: TGTGCCAGCAGCCTGGGCCCTTTGCGCACCATATATTTT.

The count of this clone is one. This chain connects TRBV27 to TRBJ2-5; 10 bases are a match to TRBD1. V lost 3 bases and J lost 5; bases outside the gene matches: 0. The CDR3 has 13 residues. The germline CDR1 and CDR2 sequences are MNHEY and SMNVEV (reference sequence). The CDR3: CASSLDRGETQYF. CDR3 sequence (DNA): TGTGCCAGCAGTTTGGACAGGGGGGAGACCCAGTACTTC.

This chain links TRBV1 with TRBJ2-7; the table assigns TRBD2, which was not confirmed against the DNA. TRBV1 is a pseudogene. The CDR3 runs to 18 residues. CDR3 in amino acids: CTSSQETKGRPPGDEQYF. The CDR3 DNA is TGCACCAGCAGCCAAGAAACCAAGGGCAGGCCCCCGGGGGACGAGCAGTACTTC.

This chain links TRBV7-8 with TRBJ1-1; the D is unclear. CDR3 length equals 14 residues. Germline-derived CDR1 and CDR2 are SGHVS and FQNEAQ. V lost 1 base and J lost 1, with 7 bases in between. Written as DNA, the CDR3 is TGTGCCAGCAGCTTAGTTAGAGGGAACACTGAAGCTTTCTTT. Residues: CASSLVRGNTEAFF. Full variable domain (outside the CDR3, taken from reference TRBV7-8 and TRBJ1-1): GAGVSQSPRYKVAKRGQDVALRCDPISGHVSLFWYQQALGQGPEFLTYFQNEAQLDKSGLPSDRFFAERPEGSVSTLKIQRTQQEDSAVYLCASSLVRGNTEAFFGQGTRLTVV.

CDR3 sequence: CATPPTGEGENIQYF. CDR3 DNA sequence: TGCGCCACCCCACCGACAGGGGAAGGGGAAAACATTCAGTACTTC. V is TRBV10-1 and J is TRBJ2-4; 8 bases map to TRBD1. J lost 5 bases, V lost 10 bases, and 13 bases had no gene match. Germline CDR1 and CDR2: WNHNN and SYGVQD (reference sequence). The CDR3 extends over 15 amino acids.

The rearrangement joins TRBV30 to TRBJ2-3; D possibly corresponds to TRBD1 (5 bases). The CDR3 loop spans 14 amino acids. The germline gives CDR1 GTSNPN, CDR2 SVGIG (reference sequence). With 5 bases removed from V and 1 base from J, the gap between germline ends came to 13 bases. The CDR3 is CAWGRQGGTDTQYF. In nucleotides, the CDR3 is TGTGCCTGGGGACGCCAGGGTGGCACAGATACGCAGTATTTT.

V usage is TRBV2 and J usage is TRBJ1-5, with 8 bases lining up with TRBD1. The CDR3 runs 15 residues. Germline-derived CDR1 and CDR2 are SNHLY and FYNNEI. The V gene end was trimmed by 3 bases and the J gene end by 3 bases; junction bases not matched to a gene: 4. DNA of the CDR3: TGTGCCAGCAGTGACCCAGGGGGCACCAATCAGCCCCAGCATTTT. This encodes CASSDPGGTNQPQHF.

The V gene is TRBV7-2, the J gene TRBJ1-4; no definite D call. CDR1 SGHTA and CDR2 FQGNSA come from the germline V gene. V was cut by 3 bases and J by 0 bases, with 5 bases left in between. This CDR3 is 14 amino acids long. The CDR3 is CASSFRATNEKLFF. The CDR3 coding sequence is TGTGCCAGCAGCTTTCGCGCAACTAATGAAAAACTGTTTTTT. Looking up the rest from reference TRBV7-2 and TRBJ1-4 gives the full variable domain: GAGVSQSPSNKVTEKGKDVELRCDPISGHTALYWYRQSLGQGLEFLIYFQGNSAPDKSGLPSDRFSAERTGGSVSTLTIQRTQQEDSAVYLCASSFRATNEKLFFGSGTQLSVL.

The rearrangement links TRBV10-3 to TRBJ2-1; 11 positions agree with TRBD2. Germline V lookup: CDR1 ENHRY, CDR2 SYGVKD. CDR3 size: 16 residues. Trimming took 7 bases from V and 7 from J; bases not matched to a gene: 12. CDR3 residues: CAIKTSLAGGQNEQFF. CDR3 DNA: TGTGCCATCAAGACCTCATTAGCGGGAGGGCAGAATGAGCAGTTCTTC.

This CDR3 is CASSQQGTGELFF. The CDR3 coding sequence is TGCGCCAGCAGCCAACAGGGTACCGGGGAGCTGTTTTTT. The chain carries TRBV4-3 and TRBJ2-2, with D tentatively TRBD1 (5 bases). The V end lost 2 bases, the J end lost 5 bases, and 6 bases lay between the germline ends. In germline, CDR1 is LGHNA, CDR2 YSLEER. This CDR3 is 13 amino acids long.

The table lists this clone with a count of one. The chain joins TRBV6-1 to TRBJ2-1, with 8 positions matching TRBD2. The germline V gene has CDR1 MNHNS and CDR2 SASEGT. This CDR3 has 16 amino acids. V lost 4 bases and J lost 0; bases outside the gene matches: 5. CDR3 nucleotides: TGTGCCAGCAGTGGAATAGCGGGGCCCTCCTACAATGAGCAGTTCTTC. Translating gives CASSGIAGPSYNEQFF.

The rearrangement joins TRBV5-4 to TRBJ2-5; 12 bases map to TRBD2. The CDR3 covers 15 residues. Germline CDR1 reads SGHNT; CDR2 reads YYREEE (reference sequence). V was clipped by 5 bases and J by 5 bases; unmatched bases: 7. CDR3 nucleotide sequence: TGTGCCAGCAGACCAGGGACTAGCGGGCCGGAGACCCAGTACTTC. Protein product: CASRPGTSGPETQYF.

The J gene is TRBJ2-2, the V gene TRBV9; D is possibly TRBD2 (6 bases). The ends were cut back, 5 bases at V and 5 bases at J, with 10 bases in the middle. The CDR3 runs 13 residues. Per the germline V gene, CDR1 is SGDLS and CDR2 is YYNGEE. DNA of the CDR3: TGTGCCAGCAGTATCGGGGGTACCGGGGAGCTGTTTTTT. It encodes CASSIGGTGELFF.

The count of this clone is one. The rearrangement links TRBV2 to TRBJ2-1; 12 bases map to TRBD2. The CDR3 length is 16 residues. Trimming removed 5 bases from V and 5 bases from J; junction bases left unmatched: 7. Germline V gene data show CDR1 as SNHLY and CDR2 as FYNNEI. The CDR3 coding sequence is TGTGCCAGCAGTCGTGGGCTAGCGGGAGGGAACAATGAGCAGTTCTTC. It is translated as CASSRGLAGGNNEQFF. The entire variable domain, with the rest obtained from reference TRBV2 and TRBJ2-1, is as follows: EPEVTQTPSHQVTQMGQEVILRCVPISNHLYFYWYRQILGQKVEFLVSFYNNEISEKSEIFDDQFSVERPDGSNFTLKIRSTKLEDSAMYFCASSRGLAGGNNEQFFGPGTRLTVL.

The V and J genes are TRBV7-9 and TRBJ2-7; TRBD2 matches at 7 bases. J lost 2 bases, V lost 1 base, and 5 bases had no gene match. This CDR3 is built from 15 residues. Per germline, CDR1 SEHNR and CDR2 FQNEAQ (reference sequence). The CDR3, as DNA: TGTGCCAGCAGCTTAGGTAGGACTAGGACCTACGAGCAGTACTTC. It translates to CASSLGRTRTYEQYF.

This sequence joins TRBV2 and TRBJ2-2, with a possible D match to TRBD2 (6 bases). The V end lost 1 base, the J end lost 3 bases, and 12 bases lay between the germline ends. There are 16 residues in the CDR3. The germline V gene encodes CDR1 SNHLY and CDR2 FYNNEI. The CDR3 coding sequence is TGTGCCAGCAGTGAAGGGGGGACTGGACACACCGGGGAGCTGTTTTTT. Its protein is CASSEGGTGHTGELFF.